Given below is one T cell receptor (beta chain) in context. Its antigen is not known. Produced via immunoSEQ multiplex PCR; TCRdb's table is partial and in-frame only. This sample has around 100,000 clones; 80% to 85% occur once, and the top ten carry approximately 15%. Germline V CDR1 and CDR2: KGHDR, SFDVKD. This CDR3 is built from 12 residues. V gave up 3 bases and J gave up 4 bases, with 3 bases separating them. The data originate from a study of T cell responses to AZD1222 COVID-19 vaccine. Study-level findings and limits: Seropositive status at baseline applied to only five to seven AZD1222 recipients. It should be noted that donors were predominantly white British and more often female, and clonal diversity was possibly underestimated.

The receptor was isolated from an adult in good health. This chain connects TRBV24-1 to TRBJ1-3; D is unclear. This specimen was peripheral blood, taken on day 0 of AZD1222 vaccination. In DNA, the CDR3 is TGTGCCACCAGTGATGGAGGAAACACCATATATTTT. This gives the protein CATSDGGNTIYF.